The T cell receptor beta chain under discussion was sequenced for a study of blood T cell repertoires in COVID-19. Study-wide background: There were acute and convalescent COVID-19 samples, and they came from the United States, Italy and Spain.

Libraries were prepared by immunoSEQ multiplex PCR; TCRdb keeps only in-frame clonotypes and omits some of them. The profile shows approximately 290,000 clones, approximately 83% of them singletons. This clone has only a few counts. There are 11 residues in the CDR3. In germline, CDR1 is MNHEY, CDR2 SVGAGI. Trimming took off 5 bases at V and 4 bases at J, with 5 bases between the two ends. Followed longitudinally, the Seattle patients had been enrolled during active infection. Specimen: peripheral blood. The chain couples TRBV6-5 to TRBJ1-1; D uncertain. The sequence was obtained from a person aged 70 to 79 with COVID-19, enrolled during active disease. Written as DNA, the CDR3 is TGTGCCAGCAGTCGGTTCACTGAAGCTTTCTTT. The encoded protein is CASSRFTEAFF.